These T cell receptor beta chains were read from a single sample in a study of blood T cell repertoires in COVID-19. TCRdb's table, derived via immunoSEQ multiplex PCR, lists solely in-frame clones and lacks some. Of 270,000 or so clones in the sample, under 90% were seen once. Material for sequencing was peripheral blood. The source of these receptors is a human donor in a cohort sampled during active COVID-19. Each CDR3 is given with its conserved first and last residue. D genes are given only for firm matches. Rows give clone size only sometimes, using once, few, many, or a class for an expanded clone.

cdr3_nt | cdr3_aa | j_call | v_call | d_call | clone_size
TGCGCCAGCAGCTCCGTACCCGGCCGGGACATGTACACAGATACGCAGTATTTT | CASSSVPGRDMYTDTQYF | TRBJ2-3 | TRBV5-1 | NA | NA
TGCGCCAGCAGCCCTCGGACAGGGCTCGCGGAAGAGCAGTACTTC | CASSPRTGLAEEQYF | TRBJ2-7 | TRBV5-1 | TRBD1 | few
TGTGCCAGCAGCCCGAGGACTAGCGGCTACAATGAGCAGTTCTTC | CASSPRTSGYNEQFF | TRBJ2-1 | TRBV7-3 | TRBD2 | NA
TGTGCCAGCAGCTTCTCCGGGACAGGGCATTACGAGCAGTACTTC | CASSFSGTGHYEQYF | TRBJ2-7 | TRBV7-2 | TRBD1 | NA
TGCGCCAGCAGCGATCCAGGGGGTGAAGCTTTCTTT | CASSDPGGEAFF | TRBJ1-1 | TRBV5-1 | TRBD1 | NA
TGCGCCAGCAGCCAAAGAGATGACACGTCCTACGAGCAGTACTTC | CASSQRDDTSYEQYF | TRBJ2-7 | TRBV4-1 | NA | NA
TGTGCCAGTATGGAGGGGACTAGGTCGGAGAATGAGCAGTTCTTC | CASMEGTRSENEQFF | TRBJ2-1 | TRBV19 | TRBD2 | NA
TGTGCCAGCAGTTACGGGCGAAATTCACCCCTCCACTTT | CASSYGRNSPLHF | TRBJ1-6 | TRBV6-5 | NA | NA
TGTGCCAGCAGTGGGACATCCAATCAGCCCCAGCATTTT | CASSGTSNQPQHF | TRBJ1-5 | TRBV12-3/TRBV12-4 | NA | NA
TGTGCCAGCAGCCCAGAAGACAGGGAAGCTTTCTTT | CASSPEDREAFF | TRBJ1-1 | TRBV7-9 | NA | few
TGTGCCAGCAGCTTAACACAGTCCTACAATGAGCAGTTCTTC | CASSLTQSYNEQFF | TRBJ2-1 | TRBV11-3 | NA | NA
TGTGCCAGCAGCCAGGTTATCGGGACAGGGAGGTACAGCAATGAGCAGTTCTTC | CASSQVIGTGRYSNEQFF | TRBJ2-1 | TRBV14 | TRBD1 | few
TGTGCCAGCAGCCCGGACAGGCGAAACACCGGGGAGCTGTTTTTT | CASSPDRRNTGELFF | TRBJ2-2 | TRBV7-3 | TRBD1 | NA
TGTGCCAGCAGTTTACTCTCCCGACAGTGGCATTATGGCTACACCTTC | CASSLLSRQWHYGYTF | TRBJ1-2 | TRBV28 | NA | NA
TGTGCCAGCCCGTGGGGGGACAGGGACTGTTGGAACACTGAAGCTTTCTTT | CASPWGDRDCWNTEAFF | TRBJ1-1 | TRBV21-1 | NA | NA
TGTGCCAGCAGCCCAAGTAGCGGGTCGGGCTACGAGCAGTACTTC | CASSPSSGSGYEQYF | TRBJ2-7 | TRBV4-2 | TRBD2 | NA
TGTGCCAGCAGCCCGATGACAGGAGCTGGAAACACCATATATTTT | CASSPMTGAGNTIYF | TRBJ1-3 | TRBV7-6 | NA | once
TGTGCCAGCAGTACAGGGAAGTACGAGCAGTACTTC | CASSTGKYEQYF | TRBJ2-7 | TRBV6-5 | NA | NA
TGTGCCACCAGCAGAAAAGACAGGCCAGACGCGAACACCGGGGAGCTGTTTTTT | CATSRKDRPDANTGELFF | TRBJ2-2 | TRBV15 | NA | NA
TGTGCCAGCAGTTCCCCCGGACAGGGGGGAAGCTCCTACGAGCAGTACTTC | CASSSPGQGGSSYEQYF | TRBJ2-7 | TRBV6-2/TRBV6-3 | TRBD1 | NA
TGCGCCAGCAGCTTAGGGGTCCATGAGCAGTTCTTC | CASSLGVHEQFF | TRBJ2-1 | TRBV5-1 | NA | NA
TGCAGCGTTGATGGAGTGGCAGGGGGCTCCTACGAGCAGTACTTC | CSVDGVAGGSYEQYF | TRBJ2-7 | TRBV29-1 | TRBD1 | few